Detailed here is one T cell receptor (beta chain). Its antigen is not identified. This entry is derived from a study of regulatory T cells in long-lasting Graves disease. Library construction for TCR beta used iRepertoire HTBI primers and Arm-PCR of CDR3 regions. Original handling: Gene usage covered 62 TRBV and 13 to 15 TRBJ segments. TCRdb re-derived calls from the multiplex PCR reads in MiXCR, one entry per CDR3 protein. The V and J calls, along with clone size, are taken from TCRdb and not from the paper's own processing. The sample lists around 430,000 distinct CDR3 sequences, roughly 22% occurring once. Described time point: persistent/refractory GD, antithyroid drugs over 5 years with positive TRAb. PBMC-extracted RNA yielded the TCR library. The source of the patients was an endocrinology department in Xi'an, China. The CDR3 is 14 amino acids. The V gene's germline CDR1 is SGHTA and CDR2 FQGNSA. V shed 5 bases and J shed 11 bases, with 21 bases lying between them.

General observations from the study: Persistent Graves' patients showed less TCR diversity than newly diagnosed ones.

The TCR originated in a female donor with Graves disease. The V and J genes are TRBV7-2 and TRBJ1-1, with unresolved D. The material sequenced was peripheral blood mononuclear cells (PBMCs), taken when the disease was refractory, from a patient treated with antithyroid drugs. CDR3 coding DNA: TGTGCCAGCAGCCACGGAGTTTCCCCCCTGGGGGCTTTCTTT. Translating it yields CASSHGVSPLGAFF.